These 29 T cell receptor beta chains share one sample of origin, sequenced in a study of CXCR3-negative and CXCR3-positive naive CD8 T cells. UMI-tagged TRB cDNA libraries were built via 5' RACE. TCRdb reworked the 5' RACE reads into one entry per CDR3 protein, no DNA. The listing contains about 40,000 distinct CDR3 sequences. Sequenced: memory CD8+ T cells from blood. Every receptor here comes from a human donor in good health. Some clones in this sample may be carry-over from other donors' samples.

The chain employs TRBV2 and TRBJ2-5; TCRdb indicates TRBD1, and absent DNA this call remains unverified. The CDR3 has 12 residues. Germline values: CDR1 SNHLY, CDR2 FYNNEI. The CDR3 is CASKGVRETQYF.

The chain employs TRBV4-3 and TRBJ2-7. CDR1 LGHNA and CDR2 YSLEER come from the germline V gene. The CDR3 length is 16 residues. CDR3 amino acids: CASSQTVHVSSYEQYF.

The V gene is TRBV29-1, the J gene TRBJ2-3; the TCRdb call, TRBD1, lacks DNA for checking. The CDR3 covers 16 residues. CDR1 is SQVTM and CDR2 is ANQGSEA in the germline V gene. CDR3 protein: CSVEGENDRYTDTQYF.

The V gene is TRBV29-1, the J gene TRBJ2-3; TCRdb selects TRBD1, and the lack of DNA leaves this call unchecked. This CDR3 is built from 14 residues. Germline V lookup: CDR1 SQVTM, CDR2 ANQGSEA. The CDR3 is CSVERDLSTDTQYF.

The genes are TRBV29-1 and TRBJ2-3; TCRdb returns TRBD1, unconfirmable since there is no DNA. Germline loops: CDR1 SQVTM, CDR2 ANQGSEA. CDR3 length: 13 amino acids. CDR3 in amino acids: CSVPGEGADTQYF.

The chain joins TRBV29-1 to TRBJ2-7; TCRdb's assignment of TRBD1 cannot be checked, as there is no DNA. CDR1 is SQVTM, CDR2 ANQGSEA, per germline. The CDR3 is 13 residues long. The CDR3 protein is CSVEVGASYEQYF.

J is TRBJ1-1 and V is TRBV29-1; TCRdb's D call, TRBD1, is unchecked because there is no DNA. The CDR3 has 13 amino acids. Germline V gene sequence: CDR1 SQVTM, CDR2 ANQGSEA. CDR3 region: CSVVGDRGTEAFF.

V usage is TRBV4-2 and J usage is TRBJ1-1; TCRdb's D gene call, TRBD1, goes unchecked for lack of DNA. The CDR3 is 14 residues long. From germline, CDR1 is LGHNA and CDR2 YNFKEQ. The CDR3 loop is CASSNRQGGTEAFF.

The chain links TRBV5-1 to TRBJ2-7; TCRdb lists TRBD1, though no DNA is available to test this call. Germline loops: CDR1 SGHRS, CDR2 YFSETQ. The CDR3 is 16 amino acids. The CDR3: CASSFEGDLSPYEQYF.

CDR3: CASSPRGLATEAFF. The V gene is TRBV3-1, the J gene TRBJ1-1. The CDR3 is 14 residues long. Germline V gene data show CDR1 as LGHDT and CDR2 as YNNKEL (reference sequence).

The chain combines TRBV6-5 with TRBJ2-1; TCRdb selects TRBD1, and the lack of DNA leaves this call unchecked. Germline CDR1 MNHEY, CDR2 SVGAGI. This CDR3 region has 13 residues. CDR3 loop: CASKPVDSNEQFF.

The chain has TRBV27 and TRBJ1-2; TCRdb indicates TRBD1, and absent DNA this call remains unverified. The CDR3 totals 15 residues. The germline V gene encodes CDR1 MNHEY and CDR2 SMNVEV (reference sequence). CDR3 protein: CASSLSGGAFYGYTF.

The chain recombines TRBV12-3 or TRBV12-4 with TRBJ2-5; TCRdb outputs TRBD2, but without DNA this stays unchecked. This CDR3 spans 14 amino acids. The CDR3 sequence: CASSPRGIGETQYF.

The gene calls are TRBV19 and TRBJ2-2; TCRdb picks TRBD1, but there is no DNA to check that call. The CDR3 is made up of 14 amino acids. The germline V gene encodes CDR1 LNHDA and CDR2 SQIVND (reference sequence). The CDR3 sequence: CASSIAGLPGELFF.

The rearrangement links TRBV5-1 to TRBJ1-1; TCRdb's D gene call, TRBD1, goes unchecked for lack of DNA. This CDR3 contains 15 residues. The V gene's germline CDR1 is SGHRS and CDR2 YFSETQ. This CDR3 reads CASSLTGAVNTEAFF.

The chain has TRBV29-1 and TRBJ2-1; the TCRdb call, TRBD1, lacks DNA for checking. Germline CDR1 is SQVTM and CDR2 is ANQGSEA. The CDR3 is 14 amino acids. Here the CDR3 reads CSVVLGGSDNEQFF.

The J gene is TRBJ1-1, the V gene TRBV2. Germline V gene lookup returns CDR1 SNHLY and CDR2 FYNNEI. The CDR3 has 11 residues. The CDR3 is CASTRHLEAFF.

The chain is built from TRBV7-9 and TRBJ2-3. The CDR3 is 15 residues long. Germline CDR1 reads SEHNR; CDR2 reads FQNEAQ (reference sequence). The CDR3 region is CASNLIPTLGDTQYF.

The rearrangement joins TRBV12-3 or TRBV12-4 to TRBJ1-2. The CDR3 covers 12 residues. CDR3: CASSLMEGGYTF.

The V call is TRBV2, the J call TRBJ1-5; the TCRdb call, TRBD1, lacks DNA for checking. The germline CDR1 and CDR2 sequences are SNHLY and FYNNEI. This CDR3 has 15 amino acids. CDR3 sequence reads: CASMRGSLSNQPQHF.

This sequence joins TRBV7-9 and TRBJ2-7; TCRdb reports TRBD1, a call that lacks DNA to check it against. The CDR3 runs 16 residues. Germline loops: CDR1 SEHNR, CDR2 FQNEAQ (reference sequence). This CDR3 is CASSFSPAGVVYEQYF.

This sequence joins TRBV29-1 and TRBJ2-5. CDR1 is SQVTM and CDR2 is ANQGSEA in the germline V gene. The CDR3 contains 12 residues. The CDR3 region is CSVVHTQETQYF.

The J gene is TRBJ2-7, the V gene TRBV20-1. Per the germline V gene, CDR1 is DFQATT and CDR2 is SNEGSKA (reference sequence). The CDR3 has 13 amino acids. CDR3 in amino acids: CSARVNWNYEQYF.

The V call is TRBV7-9, the J call TRBJ2-1; absent DNA, TCRdb's TRBD2 call cannot be checked. This CDR3 comprises 16 residues. Germline V gene sequence: CDR1 SEHNR, CDR2 FQNEAQ (reference sequence). CDR3 region: CASTARSPDLNNEQFF.

The chain recombines TRBV3-1 with TRBJ2-7; TCRdb reports TRBD2, a call that lacks DNA to check it against. CDR3 length equals 18 residues. Looked up from germline, CDR1 is LGHDT and CDR2 is YNNKEL (reference sequence). The CDR3 loop is CASSPILGASGSSYEQYF.

The chain is built from TRBV7-8 and TRBJ2-7; TCRdb selects TRBD1, and the lack of DNA leaves this call unchecked. From germline, CDR1 is SGHVS and CDR2 FQNEAQ. This CDR3 contains 11 residues. The CDR3 sequence is CASSPGAEQYF.

The J gene is TRBJ2-1, the V gene TRBV9; TCRdb reports TRBD1, a call that lacks DNA to check it against. The CDR3 length is 16 residues. Germline CDR1 and CDR2: SGDLS and YYNGEE. CDR3 amino acids: CASSVTAGTSYNEQFF.

This sequence joins TRBV6-2 or TRBV6-3 and TRBJ2-7. Germline-derived CDR1 and CDR2 are MNHEY and SVGEGT. The CDR3 contains 14 residues. CDR3 loop: CASSYTAPSYEQYF.

This chain joins TRBV3-1 and TRBJ1-1; with no DNA, the TCRdb D assignment of TRBD1 cannot be verified. From germline, CDR1 is LGHDT and CDR2 YNNKEL (reference sequence). The CDR3 loop spans 15 amino acids. The chain's CDR3 is CASSLRTGPNTEAFF.